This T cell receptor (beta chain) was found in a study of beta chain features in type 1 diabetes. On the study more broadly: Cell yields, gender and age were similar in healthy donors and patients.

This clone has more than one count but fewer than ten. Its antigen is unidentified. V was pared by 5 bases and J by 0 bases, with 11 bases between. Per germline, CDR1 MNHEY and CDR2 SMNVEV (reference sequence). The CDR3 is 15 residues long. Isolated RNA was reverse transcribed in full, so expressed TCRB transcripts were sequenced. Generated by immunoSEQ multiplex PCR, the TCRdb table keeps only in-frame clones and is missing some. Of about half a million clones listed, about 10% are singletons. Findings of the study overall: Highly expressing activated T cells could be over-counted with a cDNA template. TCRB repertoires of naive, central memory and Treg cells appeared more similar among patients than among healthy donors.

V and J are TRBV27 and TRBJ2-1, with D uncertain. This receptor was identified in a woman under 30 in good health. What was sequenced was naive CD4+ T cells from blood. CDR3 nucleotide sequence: TGTGCCAGCAGTCACCGACGGAGCTCCTACAATGAGCAGTTCTTC. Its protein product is CASSHRRSSYNEQFF.